The sequence of this T cell receptor beta chain was determined in a study of T-cell reconstitution after alpha-beta-depleted transplantation in children. This CDR3 region has 14 residues. Germline CDR1 reads SGHRS; CDR2 reads YFSETQ. Deletions cut 3 bases from V and 9 bases from J, with 16 bases between. This clonotype has only a few counts. A TCRbeta library incorporating unique molecular identifiers was prepared. TCRdb re-called the PCR reads with MiXCR, one entry per CDR3 protein. The data hold 350,000 to 450,000 distinct CDR3 sequences, with roughly 20% observed a single time. Specimen: PBMCs from the stem cell graft donor, collected from the stem cell graft. This receptor was taken from a human donor who donated a stem cell graft to a child with acute myeloid leukemia. The chain carries TRBV5-1 and TRBJ2-1; the D gene is possibly TRBD1 (5 bases). CDR3 nucleotides: TGCGCCAGCAGCTCTCCAACAGGAAGGGGTGAGCAGTTCTTC. Translation gives CASSSPTGRGEQFF.